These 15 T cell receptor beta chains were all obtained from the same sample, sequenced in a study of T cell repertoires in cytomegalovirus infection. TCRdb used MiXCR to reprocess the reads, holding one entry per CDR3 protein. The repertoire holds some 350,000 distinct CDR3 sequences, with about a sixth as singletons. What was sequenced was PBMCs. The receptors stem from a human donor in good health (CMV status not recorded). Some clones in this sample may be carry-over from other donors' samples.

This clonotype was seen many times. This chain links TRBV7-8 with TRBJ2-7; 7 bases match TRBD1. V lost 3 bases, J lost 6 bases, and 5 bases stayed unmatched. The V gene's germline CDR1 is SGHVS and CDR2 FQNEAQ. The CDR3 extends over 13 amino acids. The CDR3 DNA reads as TGTGCCAGCAGCTTTTACAGGGGCGCCGAGCAGTACTTC. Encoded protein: CASSFYRGAEQYF. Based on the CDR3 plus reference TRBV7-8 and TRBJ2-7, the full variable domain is GAGVSQSPRYKVAKRGQDVALRCDPISGHVSLFWYQQALGQGPEFLTYFQNEAQLDKSGLPSDRFFAERPEGSVSTLKIQRTQQEDSAVYLCASSFYRGAEQYFGPGTRLTVT.

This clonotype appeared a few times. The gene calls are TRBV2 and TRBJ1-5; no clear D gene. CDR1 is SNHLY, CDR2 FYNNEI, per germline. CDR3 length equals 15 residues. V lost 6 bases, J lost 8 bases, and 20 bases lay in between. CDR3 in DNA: TGTGCCAGCAGCCGGCGGGAGCTAATAACCGAGCCCCAGCATTTT. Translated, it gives CASSRRELITEPQHF.

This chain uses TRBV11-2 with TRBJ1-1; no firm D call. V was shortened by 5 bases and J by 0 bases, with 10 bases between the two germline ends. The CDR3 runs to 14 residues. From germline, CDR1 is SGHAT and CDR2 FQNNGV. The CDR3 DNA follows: TGTGCCAGCAGCCCAAGGACGATGAACACTGAAGCTTTCTTT. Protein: CASSPRTMNTEAFF.

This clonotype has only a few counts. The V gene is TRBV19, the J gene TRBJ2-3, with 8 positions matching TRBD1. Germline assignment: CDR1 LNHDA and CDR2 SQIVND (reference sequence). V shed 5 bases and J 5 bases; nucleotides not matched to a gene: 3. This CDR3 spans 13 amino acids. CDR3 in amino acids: CASSDRGGDTQYF. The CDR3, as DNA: TGTGCCAGTAGTGACAGGGGAGGAGATACGCAGTATTTT.

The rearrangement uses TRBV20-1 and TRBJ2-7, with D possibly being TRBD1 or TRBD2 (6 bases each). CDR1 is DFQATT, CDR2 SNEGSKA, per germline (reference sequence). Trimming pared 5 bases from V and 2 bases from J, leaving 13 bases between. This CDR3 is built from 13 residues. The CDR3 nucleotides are TGCAGTGCTCGATCGGGGGCGGCCTACGAGCAGTACTTC. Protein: CSARSGAAYEQYF.

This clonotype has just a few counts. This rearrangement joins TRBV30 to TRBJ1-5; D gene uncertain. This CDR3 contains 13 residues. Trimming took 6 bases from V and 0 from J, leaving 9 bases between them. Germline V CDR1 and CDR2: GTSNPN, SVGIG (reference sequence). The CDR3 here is CACDGYSNQPQHF. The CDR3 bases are TGTGCCTGTGACGGATATAGCAATCAGCCCCAGCATTTT.

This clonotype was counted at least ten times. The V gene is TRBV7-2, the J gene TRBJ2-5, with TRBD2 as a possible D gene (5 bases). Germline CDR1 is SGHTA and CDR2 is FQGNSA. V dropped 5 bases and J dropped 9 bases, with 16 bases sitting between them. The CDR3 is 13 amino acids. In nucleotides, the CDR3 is TGTGCCAGCAGCCGTGCCCGTTCGGAGGCCCAGTACTTC. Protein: CASSRARSEAQYF.

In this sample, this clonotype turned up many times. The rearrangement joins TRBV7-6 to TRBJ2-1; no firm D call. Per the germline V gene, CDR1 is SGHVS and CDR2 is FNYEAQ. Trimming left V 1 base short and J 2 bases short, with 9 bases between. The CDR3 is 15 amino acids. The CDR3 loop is CASSLGPTTYNEQFF. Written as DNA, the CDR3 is TGTGCCAGCAGCTTAGGCCCCACCACCTACAATGAGCAGTTCTTC.

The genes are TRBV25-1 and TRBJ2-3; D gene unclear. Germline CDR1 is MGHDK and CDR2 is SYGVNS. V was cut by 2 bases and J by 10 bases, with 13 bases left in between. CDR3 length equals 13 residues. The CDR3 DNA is TGTGCCAGCAGTGAAGTTATAGATTCGGCGCAGTATTTT. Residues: CASSEVIDSAQYF.

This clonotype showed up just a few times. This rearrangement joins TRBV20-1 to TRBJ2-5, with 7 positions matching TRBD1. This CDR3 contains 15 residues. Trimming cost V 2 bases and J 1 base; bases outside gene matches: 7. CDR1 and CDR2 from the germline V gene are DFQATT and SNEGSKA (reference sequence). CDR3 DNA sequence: TGCAGTGCTAGATCCCGGGACAGATCCCAAGAGACCCAGTACTTC. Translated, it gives CSARSRDRSQETQYF.

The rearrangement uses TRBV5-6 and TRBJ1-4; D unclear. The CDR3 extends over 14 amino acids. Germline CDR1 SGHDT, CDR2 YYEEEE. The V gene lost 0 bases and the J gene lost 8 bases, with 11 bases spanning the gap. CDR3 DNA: TGTGCCAGCAGCTTGGTCAGCGCCGAAGAAAAACTGTTTTTT. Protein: CASSLVSAEEKLFF.

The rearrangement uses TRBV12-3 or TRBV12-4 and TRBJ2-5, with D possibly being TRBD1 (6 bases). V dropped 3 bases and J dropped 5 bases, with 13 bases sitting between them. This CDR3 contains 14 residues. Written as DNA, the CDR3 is TGTGCCAGCAGTTTGCTGGACAGAGGGGAGACCCAGTACTTC. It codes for CASSLLDRGETQYF.

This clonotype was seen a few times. Written as DNA, the CDR3 is TGTGCCAGCAGTTTTAGGCTAGCGGGAGGGTACGAGCAGTACTTC. Its translation: CASSFRLAGGYEQYF. This chain joins TRBV27 and TRBJ2-7, with 12 bases that match TRBD2. After removal of 3 bases from V and 4 bases from J, the junction contained 4 bases not matched to a gene. CDR1 MNHEY and CDR2 SMNVEV come from the germline V gene (reference sequence). The CDR3 has 15 residues.

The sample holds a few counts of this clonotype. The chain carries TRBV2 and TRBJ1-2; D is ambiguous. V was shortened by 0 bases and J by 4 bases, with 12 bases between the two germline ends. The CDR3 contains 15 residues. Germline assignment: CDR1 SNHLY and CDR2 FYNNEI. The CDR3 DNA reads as TGTGCCAGCAGTGAAGCGCTTGCGGGTGTCTATGGCTACACCTTC. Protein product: CASSEALAGVYGYTF.

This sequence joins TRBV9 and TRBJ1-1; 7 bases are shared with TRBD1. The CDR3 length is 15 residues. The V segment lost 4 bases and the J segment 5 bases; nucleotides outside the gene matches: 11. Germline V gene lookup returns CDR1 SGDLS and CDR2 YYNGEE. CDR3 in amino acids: CASSPQTGVYTEAFF. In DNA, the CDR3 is TGTGCCAGCAGCCCCCAAACAGGGGTTTATACTGAAGCTTTCTTT.